These 19 T cell receptor beta chains were all obtained from the same sample, sequenced in a study of cytomegalovirus exposure and HLA in healthy donors. PCR amplification relied on 60 Vbeta primers (plus 13 Jbeta primers). Here immunoSEQ multiplex PCR was the method, and the copy in TCRdb shows in-frame clones only, minus some. The table has under 150,000 clones, about 72% seen once. The sample consisted of PBMCs. These receptor sequences come from a man aged 25-45 years in good health and CMV-seropositive.

The chain is built from TRBV6-5 and TRBJ2-1, with 8 nucleotides matching TRBD2. V shed 7 bases, J shed 9 bases, and the junction held 11 bases outside the gene matches. From germline, CDR1 is MNHEY and CDR2 SVGAGI. CDR3 length: 14 amino acids. CDR3 DNA sequence: TGTGCCAGCAAGATAACAGCGGGAGTTCGTGAGCAGTTCTTC. It yields the protein CASKITAGVREQFF.

Turning to this clone: Germline and junction disagree at one end, which may indicate a read error. This chain joins TRBV7-7 and TRBJ2-7; TRBD2 agrees at 7 bases. The CDR3 totals 14 residues. Germline V lookup: CDR1 SSHAT, CDR2 FNYEAQ (reference sequence). CDR3 region: CASSLGGDRDEQYF. Here the CDR3 DNA reads TGTGCTAGCAGCCTGGGAGGGGATCGGGACGAGCAGTACTTC.

The chain has TRBV5-1 and TRBJ2-7; D ambiguous. Germline V CDR1 and CDR2: SGHRS, YFSETQ. Trimming took off 6 bases at V and 7 bases at J, with 14 bases between the two ends. This CDR3 is 12 amino acids long. CDR3: CASTNTPNEQYF. The CDR3 bases are TGCGCCAGCACCAACACCCCCAATGAGCAGTACTTC.

The V call is TRBV5-6, the J call TRBJ1-6; D call uncertain. CDR3 size: 15 residues. Per the germline V gene, CDR1 is SGHDT and CDR2 is YYEEEE. V was pared by 3 bases and J by 10 bases, with 17 bases between. CDR3 region: CASSSPHEGSSPLHF. Here the CDR3 DNA reads TGTGCCAGCAGCTCCCCCCACGAGGGCTCATCACCCCTCCACTTT.

V and J are TRBV28 and TRBJ2-7; the D gene is possibly TRBD2 (5 bases). This CDR3 region has 12 residues. V was clipped by 7 bases and J by 1 base, with 8 bases between them. Germline-derived CDR1 and CDR2 are MDHEN and SYDVKM. The CDR3 is CASNSGSYEQYF. CDR3 nucleotide sequence: TGTGCCAGCAACTCGGGGTCCTACGAGCAGTACTTC.

The V call is TRBV4-2, the J call TRBJ2-7, with TRBD2 matching over 16 bases. This CDR3 contains 17 residues. Germline trimming cut 0 bases from V and 2 bases from J; bases unmatched to any gene: 1. Looked up from germline, CDR1 is LGHNA and CDR2 is YNFKEQ. The CDR3 DNA sequence: TGTGCCAGCAGCCAAGAGGGGACTAGCGGGAGGGCCTACGAGCAGTACTTC. It specifies CASSQEGTSGRAYEQYF.

The chain joins TRBV2 to TRBJ1-4, with 8 bases aligning to TRBD1. This CDR3 comprises 15 residues. The junction had 8 bases not matched to a gene; V was cut back by 6 bases and J by 5 bases. Germline V CDR1 and CDR2: SNHLY, FYNNEI. The CDR3 coding sequence is TGTGCCAGCAGCGGCCGACAGGGGCGGAATGAAAAACTGTTTTTT. Translating it yields CASSGRQGRNEKLFF.

The chain carries TRBV4-1 and TRBJ1-2; D not resolved. Germline V CDR1 and CDR2: MGHRA, YSYEKL. The V and J ends lost 0 bases and 2 bases respectively, with 10 bases between them. This CDR3 spans 15 amino acids. The CDR3 region has the DNA TGCGCCAGCAGCCAAGAAGCGTTCCCGAACTATGGCTACACCTTC. Its protein is CASSQEAFPNYGYTF.

The chain employs TRBV19 and TRBJ2-7; TRBD2 agrees at 8 bases. The CDR3 runs to 14 residues. After removal of 8 bases from V and 4 bases from J, the junction contained 10 bases not matched to a gene. Germline lookup yields CDR1 LNHDA and CDR2 SQIVND (reference sequence). CDR3 sequence: CASSFGTSGYEQYF. CDR3 sequence (DNA): TGTGCCAGTTCGTTCGGAACTAGCGGTTACGAGCAGTACTTC.

V is TRBV19 and J is TRBJ2-7; TRBD1 might be the D (5 bases). CDR1 LNHDA and CDR2 SQIVND come from the germline V gene (reference sequence). Trimming removed 5 bases at V and 7 bases at J, with 21 bases between. The CDR3 contains 15 residues. The CDR3 DNA reads TGTGCCAGTAGTCCGCCAAGGGGCCCTCCTATAGAGCAGTACTTC. Translation gives CASSPPRGPPIEQYF. Full variable domain (rest looked up from reference TRBV19 and TRBJ2-7): DGGITQSPKYLFRKEGQNVTLSCEQNLNHDAMYWYRQDPGQGLRLIYYSQIVNDFQKGDIAEGYSVSREKKESFPLTVTSAQKNPTAFYLCASSPPRGPPIEQYFGPGTRLTVT.

CDR3: CASSLDSRGEQFF. The CDR3 DNA reads TGTGCCAGCAGCTTAGATAGCCGGGGTGAGCAGTTCTTC. The gene calls are TRBV11-3 and TRBJ2-1, with TRBD2 as a possible D gene (5 bases). With 0 bases removed from V and 9 bases from J, the gap between germline ends came to 9 bases. This CDR3 contains 13 residues. From germline, CDR1 is SGHNT and CDR2 YENEEA.

The chain carries TRBV19 and TRBJ2-5, with D possibly matching TRBD1 (6 bases). V gave up 4 bases and J gave up 3 bases, with 9 bases separating them. There are 13 residues in the CDR3. The germline V gene has CDR1 LNHDA and CDR2 SQIVND (reference sequence). CDR3 sequence (DNA): TGTGCCAGTAGTACCCGGACAGAAGAGACCCAGTACTTC. Protein: CASSTRTEETQYF.

V usage is TRBV27 and J usage is TRBJ2-7; TRBD2 is a possible D gene (5 bases). Trimming shortened V by 3 bases and J by 1 base, and 10 bases separated the two germline ends. This CDR3 has 14 amino acids. Germline CDR1 reads MNHEY; CDR2 reads SMNVEV (reference sequence). The CDR3 is CASSFGGPSYEQYF. For the CDR3, the DNA is TGTGCCAGCAGTTTCGGAGGCCCTTCCTACGAGCAGTACTTC.

The rearrangement joins TRBV9 to TRBJ2-5, with D possibly matching TRBD2 (6 bases). The germline CDR1 and CDR2 sequences are SGDLS and YYNGEE. V was pared by 4 bases and J by 10 bases, with 23 bases between. The CDR3 length is 15 residues. CDR3 DNA sequence: TGTGCCAGCAGCCTGGAAGGGGTTACAGGAGGGGACCAGTACTTC. Its translation: CASSLEGVTGGDQYF.

In DNA form, the CDR3 reads TGCAGCGCCATGACGACCACGGGGCAGTATTTT. Amino acid sequence: CSAMTTTGQYF. The rearrangement uses TRBV29-1 and TRBJ2-3; D remains ambiguous. Trimming stripped 7 bases from V and 11 bases from J, with 16 bases between. From germline, CDR1 is SQVTM and CDR2 ANQGSEA. This CDR3 region has 11 residues.

The V gene is TRBV10-3, the J gene TRBJ2-3; the match to TRBD2 covers 10 bases. This CDR3 contains 15 residues. The germline V gene has CDR1 ENHRY and CDR2 SYGVKD. V shed 5 bases and J 2 bases; nucleotides not matched to a gene: 4. Here the CDR3 DNA reads TGTGCCATCAGTATGAGCGGGAGGGCCACAGATACGCAGTATTTT. Residues: CAISMSGRATDTQYF.

The rearrangement joins TRBV18 to TRBJ1-5; a weak D match, TRBD1 (5 bases). Germline CDR1 and CDR2: KGHSH and LQKENI. The CDR3 sequence is 15 residues long. Between the trimmed V and J ends, which lost 3 bases and 7 bases, there was a span of 16 bases. CDR3 sequence (DNA): TGTGCCAGCTCACCCCGGGGGGGAATAGGGCAGCCCCAGCATTTT. Translated, it gives CASSPRGGIGQPQHF.

This chain joins TRBV27 and TRBJ2-2; 11 positions agree with TRBD1. Germline values: CDR1 MNHEY, CDR2 SMNVEV (reference sequence). The trim removed 5 bases at V and 6 bases at J, leaving 11 bases unmatched. The CDR3 has 17 residues. CDR3 DNA: TGTGCCAGCAGTACCCACGGACAGGGGGCATTCCCCGGGGAGCTGTTTTTT. Protein sequence: CASSTHGQGAFPGELFF.

This chain connects TRBV6-5 to TRBJ2-1; D gene unclear. V gave up 3 bases and J gave up 11 bases, with 11 bases separating them. The length of the CDR3 is 12 residues. Per germline, CDR1 MNHEY and CDR2 SVGAGI. CDR3 sequence: CASSYKATKQFF. The DNA for the CDR3 is TGTGCCAGCAGTTATAAAGCTACGAAGCAGTTCTTC.